This TCR beta chain was identified during a study of regulatory dendritic cells for organ transplantation. Study-level results: Memory CD8+ clonal expansion seemed more limited with regulatory than mature dendritic cells.

This CDR3 is built from 14 residues. Trimming pared 4 bases from V and 3 bases from J, leaving 14 bases between. The germline gives CDR1 SGHNT, CDR2 YYREEE (reference sequence). TCRdb keeps only in-frame clones here, not all; method: immunoSEQ multiplex PCR. This table holds 25,000 to 30,000 clones, almost 80% found once. As regards this clone: The antigen is undetermined.

Sequenced sample: memory CD4+ T cells from blood. Subset given: CD45RO+ memory T cells. The chain is built from TRBV5-4 and TRBJ2-7; D perhaps matches TRBD1 (6 bases). This TCR was sampled from a human donor in good health. The CDR3 reads CASSQEQGIYEQYF. The CDR3, as DNA: TGTGCCAGCAGCCAGGAACAGGGTATCTACGAGCAGTACTTC.